This TCR beta chain emerged from a study of blood T cell repertoires in COVID-19. Study background: PBMCs, B-cell-depleted T cells, or T cells were the source of the cDNA or gDNA that made up the material.

As handled by the study authors: Amplification from reference gene primers served as the basis for estimated nucleated cell counts. Clones were read by immunoSEQ multiplex PCR, and TCRdb kept only the in-frame ones, dropping some. The DNA gave D and trimming, while V, J and clone size come from that table. The sample gives 160,000 or so clones, 86% of which show up once; approximately 4% is in the top ten. CDR3 length: 21 amino acids. With V trimmed by 6 bases and J by 5 bases, 24 bases remained unmatched. Specimen: peripheral blood. This sequence joins TRBV23-1 and TRBJ2-5, with 13 nucleotides matching TRBD2. TRBV23-1 is noted as an ORF with a role that remains uncertain. This clonotype was obtained from a woman in her 70s with acute or convalescent COVID-19. In DNA form, the CDR3 reads TGCGCCAGCAGCCATCGACTAGCGGGGGGATCGGCTGGAGATTGTGGGGAGACCCAGTACTTC. Amino acids: CASSHRLAGGSAGDCGETQYF.